These T cell receptor beta chains were read from a single sample in a study of STAT5B mutations in CD4+ large granular lymphocyte leukemia. This table comes from immunoSEQ multiplex PCR, and its TCRdb copy is limited to in-frame clones, with some not included. This sample has under 35,000 clones; about 70% occur once, and the top ten carry 1.5% to 2%. Sequenced sample: CD4+ T cells from blood buffy coats. The receptors were gathered from a human donor in good health. CDR3s include the opening cysteine and the closing phenylalanine or tryptophan. A D gene is named only where the DNA matches it firmly. For some rows the clone size is stated as once, few or many, or as a class when expanded; others skip it.

d_call j_call clone_size v_call cdr3_aa cdr3_nt
- TRBJ2-7 - TRBV7-2 CASSSDGGPYEQYF TGTGCCAGCAGCTCAGACGGGGGACCCTACGAGCAGTACTTC
- TRBJ2-7 - TRBV4-1 CASSQDSPGYYEQYF TGCGCCAGCAGCCAAGATAGCCCAGGGTACTACGAGCAGTACTTC
TRBD1 TRBJ1-1 - TRBV5-1 CASSLEPQGLVGRNTEAFF TGCGCCAGCAGCTTAGAACCACAGGGGCTAGTCGGTAGGAACACTGAAGCTTTCTTT
- TRBJ2-2 few TRBV7-3 CASSQQRGNTGELFF TGTGCCAGCAGCCAACAACGCGGGAACACCGGGGAGCTGTTTTTT
- TRBJ2-3 - TRBV5-1 CASSSRGFSTDTQYF TGCGCCAGCAGCTCAAGGGGATTCTCCACAGATACGCAGTATTTT
- TRBJ1-1 few TRBV7-2 CASSRLDRGTEAFF TGTGCCAGCAGCCGGCTTGATCGGGGTACTGAAGCTTTCTTT
- TRBJ2-7 - TRBV7-9 CASSLEISEQYF TGTGCCAGCAGTCTCGAAATCTCCGAGCAGTACTTC
TRBD1 TRBJ1-6 few TRBV2 CASRVGQGANSPLHF TGTGCCAGCAGAGTAGGACAGGGGGCGAATTCACCCCTCCACTTT
TRBD2 TRBJ2-1 - TRBV11-3 CASSLAGLVHNEQFF TGTGCCAGCAGCTTAGCTGGACTAGTTCACAATGAGCAGTTCTTC
- TRBJ1-4 - TRBV15 CAAGEGGATNEKLFF TGTGCCGCCGGGGAGGGGGGAGCGACTAATGAAAAACTGTTTTTT
TRBD2 TRBJ2-7 once TRBV5-1 CASSLGTSGGGSYEQYF TGCGCCAGCAGCTTAGGGACTAGCGGGGGGGGTTCCTACGAGCAGTACTTC
- TRBJ1-2 few TRBV5-4 CASSTEGNYGYTF TGTGCCAGCAGTACCGAGGGGAACTATGGCTACACCTTC
- TRBJ2-5 - TRBV27 CASSPRLVQETQYF TGTGCCAGCAGTCCAAGACTAGTACAAGAGACCCAGTACTTC
- TRBJ1-2 - TRBV2 CASRDFTGRDYGYTF TGTGCCAGCAGGGATTTTACAGGGAGAGACTATGGCTACACCTTC
- TRBJ1-1 - TRBV10-2 CASRQGSWAEAFF TGCGCCAGCAGGCAGGGTTCGTGGGCTGAAGCTTTCTTT
TRBD1 TRBJ1-2 - TRBV18 CASSPQGAGNGYTF TGTGCCAGCTCACCACAGGGGGCTGGCAATGGCTACACCTTC
- TRBJ1-2 - TRBV6-1 CASSEVETTPFLSPTF TGTGCCAGCAGTGAAGTTGAGACTACGCCCTTTCTGAGTCCCACCTTC
- TRBJ2-5 - TRBV10-3 CASGQSQETQYF TGTGCCTCCGGACAGTCCCAAGAGACCCAGTACTTC
- TRBJ2-1 - TRBV1 CTSSQGAAGGHNEQFF TGCACCAGCAGCCAAGGAGCAGCGGGGGGGCACAATGAGCAGTTCTTC
TRBD1 TRBJ1-1 - TRBV11-2 CASSPRTGGKSAEAFF TGTGCCAGCAGCCCACGGACAGGGGGCAAGTCAGCGGAAGCTTTCTTT